This T cell receptor (beta chain) comes out of a study of cytomegalovirus exposure and HLA in healthy donors. Study outcomes and limitations: Per a later analysis, HLA-associated TCR beta chains showed more clonal expansion than other, equally common TCR beta chains.

About this clone: Its antigen is not identified.

Those who donated were healthy bone marrow donors. V was clipped by 5 bases and J by 7 bases; unmatched bases: 7. In germline, CDR1 is SGHAT, CDR2 FQNNGV. This CDR3 contains 16 residues. The PCR ran on 60 Vbeta and 13 Jbeta primers. Generated by immunoSEQ multiplex PCR, the TCRdb table keeps only in-frame clones and is missing some. Of some 120,000 clones detected, 65% to 75% appear once; the ten largest clones hold 4.8%. The sequencing input was PBMCs. This rearrangement joins TRBV11-2 to TRBJ2-2, with 13 bases aligning to TRBD2. The receptor was isolated from a man aged 30 to 39 in good health and CMV-seropositive. CDR3 region: CASSAGTSGVIGELFF. CDR3 DNA sequence: TGTGCCAGCAGCGCCGGGACTAGCGGGGTGATCGGGGAGCTGTTTTTT.